These 19 T cell receptor beta chains share one sample of origin, sequenced in a study of vaccination effects on CD4 cells after COVID-19. For these receptors, no antigen is known. In the ViraFEST assay, antigen-specific CD4+ clonotypes were identified by expansion after peptide-pool stimulation. Following 10 days of culture, CD4+ T cells were isolated. Of the BNT162b2 and mRNA-1273 vaccines, participants received two doses of one or the other. Profiling relied on immunoSEQ multiplex PCR, and the TCRdb table lists in-frame clones only, not all of them. Counted here are 25,000 to 35,000 clones, about 73% occurring once; the ten biggest clones make up roughly a sixth. The sequences come from CD4+ T cells from PBMCs cultured with HCoV-OC43 spike peptides, collected after COVID-19 vaccination. Subset reported: HCoV-OC43 spike overlapping peptide pool stimulation. The receptors here all came from a human donor who received a COVID-19 vaccine.

This clone has just a few counts. CDR3 amino acids: CASSTDRGPGGSPLHF. CDR3 DNA: TGTGCCAGCAGCACAGACAGGGGGCCCGGCGGTTCACCCCTCCACTTT. V gene TRBV7-9 combines with J gene TRBJ1-6, with 10 bases fitting TRBD1. The junction had 10 bases not matched to a gene; V was cut back by 5 bases and J by 9 bases. The length of the CDR3 is 16 residues. Germline lookup yields CDR1 SEHNR and CDR2 FQNEAQ (reference sequence).

This clone ranks as medium-sized. The chain has TRBV19 and TRBJ2-2; 7 positions match TRBD2. The ends lost 5 bases at V and 0 bases at J; junction bases unmatched: 12. The CDR3 consists of 18 residues. The germline CDR1 and CDR2 sequences are LNHDA and SQIVND (reference sequence). CDR3 region: CASSPRGRVYTNTGELFF. Here the CDR3 DNA reads TGTGCCAGTAGTCCCCGGGGGAGGGTCTATACGAACACCGGGGAGCTGTTTTTT.

This clone appeared a few times. The chain carries TRBV11-3 and TRBJ2-3; no reliable D call. CDR1 and CDR2 (germline): SGHNT, YENEEA. V was clipped by 1 base and J by 0 bases, with 8 bases between them. The CDR3 length is 15 residues. The CDR3 loop is CASSLGGLSTDTQYF. CDR3 DNA sequence: TGTGCCAGCAGCTTAGGAGGTTTAAGCACAGATACGCAGTATTTT.

The rearrangement joins TRBV6-5 to TRBJ2-3; 7 nucleotides align to TRBD2. CDR1 is MNHEY, CDR2 SVGAGI, per germline. The CDR3 extends over 11 amino acids. Trimming at V came to 6 bases and at J to 12 bases, leaving 6 bases not matched to a gene. The CDR3 region has the DNA TGTGCCAGCAGCGACAAGGGACTACAGTATTTT. Translation: CASSDKGLQYF.

The chain combines TRBV6-6 with TRBJ2-7; tentative D call: TRBD2 (6 bases). Germline V gene sequence: CDR1 MNHNY, CDR2 SVGAGI (reference sequence). The CDR3 consists of 15 residues. V was trimmed by 7 bases and J by 3 bases, leaving 19 bases between them. The CDR3 sequence is CASIKGTETSYEQYF. The CDR3 DNA sequence: TGTGCCAGCATTAAAGGGACTGAAACCAGCTACGAGCAGTACTTC.

The V gene is TRBV2, the J gene TRBJ2-5; D gene uncertain. V was pared by 3 bases and J by 5 bases, with 16 bases between. Germline values: CDR1 SNHLY, CDR2 FYNNEI. This CDR3 region has 15 residues. Here the CDR3 reads CASSDVLRAEETQYF. CDR3 nucleotide sequence: TGTGCCAGCAGTGACGTACTTCGCGCGGAGGAGACCCAGTACTTC.

This clone has a handful of counts. The chain recombines TRBV11-2 with TRBJ2-7; 7 bases align to TRBD1. Germline V gene lookup returns CDR1 SGHAT and CDR2 FQNNGV. J was trimmed by 2 bases and V by 1 base; bases with no gene match: 2. The CDR3 is 14 amino acids. Here the CDR3 reads CASSLGGTAYEQYF. CDR3 in DNA: TGTGCCAGCAGCTTAGGAGGGACAGCCTACGAGCAGTACTTC.

This chain uses TRBV9 with TRBJ2-3, with 11 bases that match TRBD2. The germline gives CDR1 SGDLS, CDR2 YYNGEE. This CDR3 has 18 residues. The V gene end was trimmed by 0 bases and the J gene end by 2 bases; junction bases not matched to a gene: 8. The CDR3 loop reads CASSVGSSGGISTDTQYF. CDR3 bases: TGTGCCAGCAGCGTAGGGTCTAGCGGGGGGATTTCCACAGATACGCAGTATTTT.

CDR3 coding DNA: TGTGCCAGCAGTTACGGTCAAGGAATGAGCACTGAAGCTTTCTTT. Translating it yields CASSYGQGMSTEAFF. V is TRBV6-5 and J is TRBJ1-1; no definite D call. The V end was cut by 2 bases, the J end by 4 bases, with 14 bases between. Germline-derived CDR1 and CDR2 are MNHEY and SVGAGI. This CDR3 has 15 residues.

The chain links TRBV27 to TRBJ1-1, with TRBD1 matching over 7 bases. Losses at the gene ends were 5 bases for V and 4 bases for J; bases not matched to a gene: 10. This CDR3 is built from 15 residues. The germline V gene encodes CDR1 MNHEY and CDR2 SMNVEV (reference sequence). CDR3 nucleotides: TGTGCCAGCAGTCTAGGACAGGTAGCGGGCACTGAAGCTTTCTTT. Protein product: CASSLGQVAGTEAFF.

This sequence joins TRBV11-2 and TRBJ2-7; 12 nucleotides agree with TRBD2. The CDR3 contains 15 residues. The germline gives CDR1 SGHAT, CDR2 FQNNGV. After removal of 2 bases from V and 3 bases from J, the junction contained 2 bases not matched to a gene. CDR3 sequence (DNA): TGTGCCAGCAGCTTACTAGCGGGAGGGCACTACGAGCAGTACTTC. Protein sequence: CASSLLAGGHYEQYF.

This clone was seen only once. The chain links TRBV9 to TRBJ2-3; possibly TRBD2 for D (6 bases). V was shortened by 4 bases and J by 0 bases, with 12 bases between the two germline ends. The CDR3 has 15 residues. Germline assignment: CDR1 SGDLS and CDR2 YYNGEE. The DNA for the CDR3 is TGTGCCAGCAGCCCTCAAGCGGGCAGCACAGATACGCAGTATTTT. Translated, it gives CASSPQAGSTDTQYF.

The chain recombines TRBV11-2 with TRBJ2-1; no definite D call. This CDR3 contains 16 residues. Germline CDR1 reads SGHAT; CDR2 reads FQNNGV. Between the trimmed V and J ends, which lost 2 bases and 5 bases, there was a span of 16 bases. DNA of the CDR3: TGTGCCAGCAGCTTATATAGAGCCCCTATTCACAATGAGCAGTTCTTC. Protein sequence: CASSLYRAPIHNEQFF.

J is TRBJ1-2 and V is TRBV7-8; no clear D gene. The CDR3 has 14 amino acids. CDR1 is SGHVS, CDR2 FQNEAQ, per germline. V lost 0 bases, J lost 1 base, and 6 bases lay in between. The CDR3 protein is CASSLAGNNYGYTF. For the CDR3, the DNA is TGTGCCAGCAGCTTAGCCGGCAATAACTATGGCTACACCTTC.

The chain combines TRBV5-1 with TRBJ2-7; a possible D gene is TRBD1 (5 bases). The CDR3 covers 11 residues. Germline CDR1 is SGHRS and CDR2 is YFSETQ. The V end was cut by 7 bases, the J end by 8 bases, with 13 bases between. For the CDR3, the DNA is TGCGCCAGCGTACAGGTAGAGAAGCAGTACTTC. This translates into CASVQVEKQYF.

The sample holds one count of this clone. The CDR3 loop is CASSLFRGTQYF. The CDR3 DNA reads TGTGCCAGCAGTTTATTCAGGGGCACGCAGTATTTT. The chain recombines TRBV28 with TRBJ2-3, with D perhaps matching TRBD1 (6 bases). The V gene's germline CDR1 is MDHEN and CDR2 SYDVKM. The CDR3 is 12 residues long. V shed 1 base and J shed 9 bases, with 8 bases lying between them. Complete variable domain (other parts from reference TRBV28 and TRBJ2-3): DVKVTQSSRYLVKRTGEKVFLECVQDMDHENMFWYRQDPGLGLRLIYFSYDVKMKEKGDIPEGYSVSREKKERFSLILESASTNQTSMYLCASSLFRGTQYFGPGTRLTVL.

The chain recombines TRBV3-1 (or the pseudogene TRBV3-2) with TRBJ1-3; D gene ambiguous. Trimming took off 4 bases at V and 0 bases at J, with 7 bases between the two ends. In germline, CDR1 is LGHDT, CDR2 YNNKEL (reference sequence). The CDR3 covers 14 residues. The CDR3 loop is CASSLGFSGNTIYF. CDR3 nucleotide sequence: TGTGCCAGCAGCCTCGGATTCTCTGGAAACACCATATATTTT.

V usage is TRBV6-5 and J usage is TRBJ1-2; D is unresolved. The CDR3 length is 11 residues. In germline, CDR1 is MNHEY, CDR2 SVGAGI. Between the trimmed V and J ends, which lost 7 bases and 8 bases, there was a span of 11 bases. CDR3 loop: CASTRAEGYTF. In nucleotides, the CDR3 is TGTGCCAGCACGAGGGCTGAAGGCTACACCTTC.

The chain uses TRBV10-2 and TRBJ2-5, with D possibly matching TRBD2 (6 bases). This CDR3 region has 15 residues. Trimming removed 0 bases from V and 5 bases from J, with 13 bases in between. From germline, CDR1 is WSHSY and CDR2 SAAADI. In DNA, the CDR3 is TGCGCCAGCAGTGAGTCTTTGTGGGCGGGGGAGACCCAGTACTTC. It codes for CASSESLWAGETQYF.